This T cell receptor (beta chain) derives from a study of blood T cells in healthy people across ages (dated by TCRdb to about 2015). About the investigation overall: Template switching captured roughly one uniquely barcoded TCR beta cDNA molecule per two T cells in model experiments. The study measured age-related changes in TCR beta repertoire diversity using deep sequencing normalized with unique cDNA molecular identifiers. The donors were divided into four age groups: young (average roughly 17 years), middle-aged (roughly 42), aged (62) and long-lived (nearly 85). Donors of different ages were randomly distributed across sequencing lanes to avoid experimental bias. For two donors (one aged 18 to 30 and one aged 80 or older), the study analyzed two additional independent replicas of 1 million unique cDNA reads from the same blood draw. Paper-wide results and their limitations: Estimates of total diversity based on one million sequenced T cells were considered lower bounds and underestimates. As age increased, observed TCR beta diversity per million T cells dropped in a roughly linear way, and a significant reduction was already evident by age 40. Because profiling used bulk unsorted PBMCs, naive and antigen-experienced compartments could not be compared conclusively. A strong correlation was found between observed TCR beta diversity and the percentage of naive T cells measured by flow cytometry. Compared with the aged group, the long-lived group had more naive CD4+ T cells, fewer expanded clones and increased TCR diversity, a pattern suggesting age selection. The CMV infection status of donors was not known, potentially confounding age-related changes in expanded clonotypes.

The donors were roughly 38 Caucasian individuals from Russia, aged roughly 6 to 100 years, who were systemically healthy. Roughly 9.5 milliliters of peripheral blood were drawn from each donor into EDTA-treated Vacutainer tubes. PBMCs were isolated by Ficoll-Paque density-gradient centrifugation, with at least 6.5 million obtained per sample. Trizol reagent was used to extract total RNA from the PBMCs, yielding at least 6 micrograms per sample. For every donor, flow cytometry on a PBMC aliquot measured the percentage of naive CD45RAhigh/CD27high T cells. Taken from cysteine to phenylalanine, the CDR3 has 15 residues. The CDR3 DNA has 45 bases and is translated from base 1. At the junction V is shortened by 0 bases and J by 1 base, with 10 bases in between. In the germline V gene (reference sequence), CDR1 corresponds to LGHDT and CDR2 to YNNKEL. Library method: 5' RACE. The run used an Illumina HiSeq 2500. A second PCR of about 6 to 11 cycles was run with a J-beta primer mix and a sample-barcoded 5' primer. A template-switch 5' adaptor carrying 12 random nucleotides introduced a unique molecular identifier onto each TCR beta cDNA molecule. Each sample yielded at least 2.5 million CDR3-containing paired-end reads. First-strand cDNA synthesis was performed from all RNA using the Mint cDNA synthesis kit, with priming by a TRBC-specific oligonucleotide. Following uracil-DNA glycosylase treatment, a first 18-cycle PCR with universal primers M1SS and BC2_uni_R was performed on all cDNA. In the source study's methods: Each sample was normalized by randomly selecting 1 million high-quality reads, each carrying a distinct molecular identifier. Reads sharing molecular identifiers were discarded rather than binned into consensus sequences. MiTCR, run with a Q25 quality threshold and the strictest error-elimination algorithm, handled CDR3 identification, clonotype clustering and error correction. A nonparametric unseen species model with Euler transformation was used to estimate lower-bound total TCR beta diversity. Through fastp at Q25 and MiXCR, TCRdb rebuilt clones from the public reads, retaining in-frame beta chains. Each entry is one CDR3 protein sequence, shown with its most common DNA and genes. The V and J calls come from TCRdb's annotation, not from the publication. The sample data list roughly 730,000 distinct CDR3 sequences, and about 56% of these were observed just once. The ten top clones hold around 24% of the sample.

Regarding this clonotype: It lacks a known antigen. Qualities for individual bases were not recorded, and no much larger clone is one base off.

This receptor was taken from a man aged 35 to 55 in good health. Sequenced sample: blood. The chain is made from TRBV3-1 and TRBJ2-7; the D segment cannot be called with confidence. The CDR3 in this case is CASSQDVARSYEQYF. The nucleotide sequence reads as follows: TGTGCCAGCAGCCAAGATGTTGCGAGATCCTACGAGCAGTACTTC.